Presented here are 30 T cell receptor beta chains from one specimen sequenced in a study of blood T cell repertoires in COVID-19. Here immunoSEQ multiplex PCR was the method, and the copy in TCRdb shows in-frame clones only, minus some. Here the sample spans around 400,000 clones, 89% being singletons. Sequencing was performed on peripheral blood. These receptors all come from a man between 40 and 49 years old with acute or convalescent COVID-19.

This CDR3 reads CASSLERGPATNEKLFF. CDR3 sequence (DNA): TGTGCCAGCAGCTTGGAGAGGGGGCCCGCAACTAATGAAAAACTGTTTTTT. This chain links TRBV7-3 with TRBJ1-4; the match to TRBD1 covers 7 bases. The CDR3 runs 17 residues. The germline V gene encodes CDR1 SGHTA and CDR2 FQGTGA. With V trimmed by 3 bases and J by 0 bases, 7 bases remained unmatched.

The V call is TRBV9, the J call TRBJ2-2; 8 bases are shared with TRBD2. Germline-derived CDR1 and CDR2 are SGDLS and YYNGEE. J was trimmed by 1 base and V by 5 bases; bases with no gene match: 7. CDR3 length equals 16 residues. For the CDR3, the DNA is TGTGCCAGCAGTGACAGACTAGCGATGAACACCGGGGAGCTGTTTTTT. This sequence encodes CASSDRLAMNTGELFF.

As to this clone: At one end the junction does not follow the germline gene, possibly because of a read error. The J gene is TRBJ2-1, the V gene TRBV10-1, with D maybe TRBD1 (5 bases). The CDR3 is 16 amino acids. Germline assignment: CDR1 WNHNN and CDR2 SYGVQD (reference sequence). CDR3 protein: CASSGDAGFSHNEQFF. The CDR3 DNA sequence: TGCGCCAGCAGTGGAGACGCAGGGTTCTCCCACAATGAGCAGTTCTTC.

The chain joins TRBV18 to TRBJ2-6; TRBD1 matches 7 bases. Germline CDR1 and CDR2: KGHSH and LQKENI. The CDR3 consists of 13 residues. V shed 8 bases and J 4 bases; nucleotides not matched to a gene: 2. The CDR3 reads CASDRAGANVLTF. The CDR3 nucleotides read TGTGCCAGCGACAGGGCCGGGGCCAACGTCCTGACTTTC.

This chain links TRBV5-6 with TRBJ2-5; TRBD2 might be the D (6 bases). The germline CDR1 and CDR2 sequences are SGHDT and YYEEEE. The CDR3 is 16 amino acids. Trimming took 1 base from V and 3 from J, leaving 16 bases between them. The chain's CDR3 is CASSLREGWEEETQYF. CDR3 coding DNA: TGTGCCAGCAGCTTGCGTGAGGGGTGGGAGGAAGAGACCCAGTACTTC. Looking up the rest from reference TRBV5-6 and TRBJ2-5 gives the full variable domain: DAGVTQSPTHLIKTRGQQVTLRCSPKSGHDTVSWYQQALGQGPQFIFQYYEEEERQRGNFPDRFSGHQFPNYSSELNVNALLLGDSALYLCASSLREGWEEETQYFGPGTRLLVL.

This chain links TRBV6-6 with TRBJ1-1; 7 positions agree with TRBD1. Germline CDR1 is MNHNY and CDR2 is SVGAGI (reference sequence). The CDR3 runs to 15 residues. The J segment lost 3 bases and the V segment lost 2 bases, leaving 6 bases of the junction unmatched. In nucleotides, the CDR3 is TGTGCCAGCAGTTACGATAGGGGGCGAGACACTGAAGCTTTCTTT. Its translation: CASSYDRGRDTEAFF.

This clone was seen a handful of times. The chain carries TRBV2 and TRBJ1-6; the match to TRBD1 covers 7 bases. Looked up from germline, CDR1 is SNHLY and CDR2 is FYNNEI. J gave up 6 bases and V 6 bases, and 5 bases lay outside the gene matches. CDR3 length equals 14 residues. CDR3 protein: CASRGDSVNSPLHF. DNA of the CDR3: TGTGCCAGCAGGGGGGACAGTGTTAATTCACCCCTCCACTTT.

This chain joins TRBV4-1 and TRBJ2-7, with D hard to call. V was cut by 0 bases and J by 3 bases, with 9 bases left in between. This CDR3 is 14 amino acids long. Germline V CDR1 and CDR2: MGHRA, YSYEKL. The CDR3 sequence is CASSQESALYEQYF. In DNA, the CDR3 is TGCGCCAGCAGCCAAGAGAGTGCTCTCTACGAGCAGTACTTC.

This sequence joins TRBV4-2 and TRBJ2-3, with 11 bases fitting TRBD2. Germline CDR1 and CDR2: LGHNA and YNFKEQ. V shed 1 base and J 1 base; nucleotides not matched to a gene: 7. The CDR3 is 18 amino acids. The CDR3 protein is CASSQGTLAGGRTDTQYF. CDR3 DNA: TGTGCCAGCAGCCAAGGTACCCTAGCGGGGGGCCGCACAGATACGCAGTATTTT.

The V and J genes are TRBV28 and TRBJ2-4; 8 bases match TRBD2. Losses at the gene ends were 4 bases for V and 0 bases for J; bases not matched to a gene: 5. The CDR3 is 16 amino acids. Germline assignment: CDR1 MDHEN and CDR2 SYDVKM. This chain's CDR3 is CASSSPGGVAKNIQYF. In DNA, the CDR3 is TGTGCCAGCAGTTCCCCCGGGGGGGTAGCCAAAAACATTCAGTACTTC.

The rearrangement links TRBV9 to TRBJ1-2; 9 nucleotides align to TRBD1. Germline V gives CDR1 SGDLS, CDR2 YYNGEE. The CDR3 is 14 amino acids. The V segment lost 3 bases and the J segment 6 bases; nucleotides outside the gene matches: 6. CDR3 protein: CASSGVDRGDGYTF. The CDR3 DNA follows: TGTGCCAGCAGCGGAGTGGACAGGGGAGATGGCTACACCTTC.

This clone was recorded only once. The chain is built from TRBV4-1 and TRBJ1-1, with 7 bases fitting TRBD1. V trimming: 3 bases; J trimming: 4 bases; junction bases outside the gene matches: 11. Germline values: CDR1 MGHRA, CDR2 YSYEKL. This CDR3 contains 16 residues. The CDR3, as DNA: TGCGCCAGCAGCCAGAAGGGTTTCCAGGGGGGCACTGAAGCTTTCTTT. Its translation is CASSQKGFQGGTEAFF.

The chain links TRBV12-3 or TRBV12-4 to TRBJ2-7, with 7 bases identical to TRBD1. This CDR3 contains 13 residues. Losses at the gene ends were 6 bases for V and 3 bases for J; bases not matched to a gene: 5. DNA for the CDR3: TGTGCCAGCAGCGGACAGGTGATCTACGAGCAGTACTTC. Its translation: CASSGQVIYEQYF.

This chain links TRBV28 with TRBJ1-4; 11 bases match TRBD1. J gave up 7 bases and V 5 bases, and 9 bases lay outside the gene matches. This CDR3 has 16 residues. Germline V CDR1 and CDR2: MDHEN, SYDVKM. The CDR3, as DNA: TGTGCCAGCAGTCTCCCTACCGGGACAGGGGGTGAAAAACTGTTTTTT. It codes for CASSLPTGTGGEKLFF.

CDR3 loop: CASRDTATNEKLFF. DNA for the CDR3: TGTGCCAGCCGGGATACAGCAACTAATGAAAAACTGTTTTTT. V gene TRBV19 combines with J gene TRBJ1-4; D not certain. V was clipped by 9 bases and J by 0 bases, with 11 bases between them. This CDR3 has 14 amino acids. Germline CDR1 LNHDA, CDR2 SQIVND (reference sequence).

The chain employs TRBV19 and TRBJ2-2; 9 bases align to TRBD2. The CDR3 covers 15 residues. Germline trimming cut 2 bases from V and 6 bases from J; bases unmatched to any gene: 4. The V gene's germline CDR1 is LNHDA and CDR2 SQIVND (reference sequence). The CDR3 bases are TGTGCCAGTAGTATATGCGGGGGGGCCTCCGGGGAGCTGTTTTTT. This sequence encodes CASSICGGASGELFF.

This rearrangement joins TRBV2 to TRBJ1-2, with D tentatively TRBD1 (5 bases). Germline V gene data show CDR1 as SNHLY and CDR2 as FYNNEI. The CDR3 consists of 17 residues. V was trimmed by 6 bases and J by 8 bases, leaving 28 bases between them. The CDR3 spells CASRNFRGTVKGGGYTF. The DNA for the CDR3 is TGTGCCAGCAGGAATTTTCGAGGGACTGTTAAAGGAGGAGGCTACACCTTC.

V gene TRBV15 combines with J gene TRBJ2-1; TRBD2 matches 8 bases. Germline CDR1 is LNHNV and CDR2 is YYDKDF (reference sequence). V shed 1 base and J 7 bases; nucleotides not matched to a gene: 3. CDR3 length equals 14 residues. The CDR3 is CATSRAGGRNEQFF. As DNA, the CDR3 is TGTGCCACCAGCAGAGCAGGCGGGAGGAATGAGCAGTTCTTC.

The chain recombines TRBV6-1 with TRBJ2-1; 8 bases line up with TRBD2. There are 17 residues in the CDR3. Germline lookup yields CDR1 MNHNS and CDR2 SASEGT. After removal of 1 base from V and 4 bases from J, the junction contained 9 bases not matched to a gene. This CDR3 is CASSEGTGGPKYNEQFF. The CDR3 DNA reads TGTGCCAGCAGTGAAGGTACGGGAGGGCCGAAGTACAATGAGCAGTTCTTC.

V gene TRBV2 combines with J gene TRBJ2-3, with 7 positions matching TRBD2. The CDR3 runs to 16 residues. Looked up from germline, CDR1 is SNHLY and CDR2 is FYNNEI. J was trimmed by 0 bases and V by 6 bases; bases with no gene match: 9. CDR3 protein: CASRSVGRGSTDTQYF. For the CDR3, the DNA is TGTGCCAGCAGGTCGGTTGGGCGGGGGAGCACAGATACGCAGTATTTT.

J is TRBJ2-2 and V is TRBV7-9; D is perhaps TRBD1 (6 bases). V lost 7 bases and J 0 bases, leaving 12 bases between the germline ends. Germline CDR1 reads SEHNR; CDR2 reads FQNEAQ (reference sequence). The CDR3 extends over 15 amino acids. The CDR3 loop is CASTRQASNTGELFF. In DNA form, the CDR3 reads TGTGCCAGCACCCGACAGGCTTCGAACACCGGGGAGCTGTTTTTT. The whole variable domain, remainder taken from reference TRBV7-9 and TRBJ2-2, is DTGVSQNPRHKITKRGQNVTFRCDPISEHNRLYWYRQTLGQGPEFLTYFQNEAQLEKSRLLSDRFSAERPKGSFSTLEIQRTEQGDSAMYLCASTRQASNTGELFFGEGSRLTVL.

The rearrangement joins TRBV6-4 to TRBJ2-1; D may be TRBD1 (6 bases). The germline V and J ends were trimmed by 4 bases and 8 bases, with 18 bases remaining between them. The CDR3 consists of 15 residues. The germline CDR1 and CDR2 sequences are MRHNA and SNTAGT. The CDR3 DNA follows: TGTGCCAGCAGTGTTGGGGGCTGGGAACACGATGAGCAGTTCTTC. Amino acids: CASSVGGWEHDEQFF.

The gene calls are TRBV6-5 and TRBJ1-2; D is possibly TRBD1 (6 bases). Germline V gene sequence: CDR1 MNHEY, CDR2 SVGAGI. Trimming took off 0 bases at V and 5 bases at J, with 10 bases between the two ends. The length of the CDR3 is 14 residues. In DNA, the CDR3 is TGTGCCAGCAGTTACTCCTTCGGACAGTATGGCTACACCTTC. Its protein product is CASSYSFGQYGYTF.

This chain uses TRBV9 with TRBJ1-1; D possibly corresponds to TRBD1 (5 bases). The ends were cut back, 2 bases at V and 4 bases at J, with 15 bases in the middle. This CDR3 comprises 15 residues. CDR1 and CDR2 (germline): SGDLS, YYNGEE. The CDR3 here is CASSVSQGGATEAFF. CDR3 bases: TGTGCCAGCAGCGTGAGCCAGGGAGGAGCCACTGAAGCTTTCTTT. The full variable domain, completed using reference TRBV9 and TRBJ1-1, is DSGVTQTPKHLITATGQRVTLRCSPRSGDLSVYWYQQSLDQGLQFLIQYYNGEERAKGNILERFSAQQFPDLHSELNLSSLELGDSALYFCASSVSQGGATEAFFGQGTRLTVV.

The rearrangement links TRBV10-3 to TRBJ1-1; tentative D call: TRBD1 (6 bases). The CDR3 runs to 14 residues. Between the trimmed V and J ends, which lost 5 bases and 4 bases, there was a span of 14 bases. Germline CDR1 reads ENHRY; CDR2 reads SYGVKD. CDR3 nucleotide sequence: TGTGCCATCAGTCAAACCACAGGGTCCACTGAAGCTTTCTTT. Translated: CAISQTTGSTEAFF.

This chain connects TRBV5-6 to TRBJ1-1; 7 nucleotides line up with TRBD1. The germline CDR1 and CDR2 sequences are SGHDT and YYEEEE. There are 15 residues in the CDR3. Trimming removed 6 bases from V and 5 bases from J; junction bases left unmatched: 13. The CDR3 sequence: CASTFLTGKVTEAFF. DNA of the CDR3: TGTGCCAGCACCTTTCTGACAGGGAAGGTTACTGAAGCTTTCTTT.

The chain is built from TRBV9 and TRBJ1-1, with D possibly being TRBD1 (5 bases). CDR3 size: 15 residues. V lost 0 bases, J lost 3 bases, and 12 bases lay in between. Germline V gives CDR1 SGDLS, CDR2 YYNGEE. The CDR3 spells CASSVEDIDYTEAFF. CDR3 nucleotides: TGTGCCAGCAGCGTAGAGGACATCGATTACACTGAAGCTTTCTTT.

CDR3 in amino acids: CASSLEQWTEAFF. In nucleotides, the CDR3 is TGTGCCAGCAGCTTAGAACAGTGGACTGAAGCTTTCTTT. The chain uses TRBV7-2 and TRBJ1-1; the D is unclear. This CDR3 has 13 residues. From germline, CDR1 is SGHTA and CDR2 FQGNSA. Trimming stripped 1 base from V and 5 bases from J, with 8 bases between.

This clone came up once. The CDR3 DNA follows: TGTGCAAGTCGCTTAGTTCCCCAGTGGAATGAAAAACTGTTTTTT. Translated, it gives CASRLVPQWNEKLFF. The V gene is TRBV12-2, the J gene TRBJ1-4; the table calls TRBD1, which could not be checked here. TRBV12-2 is classified as a pseudogene. This CDR3 has 15 residues.

This clone was recorded only once. This sequence joins TRBV30 and TRBJ1-4; TRBD1 might be the D (5 bases). The V and J ends lost 1 base and 8 bases respectively, with 8 bases between them. In germline, CDR1 is GTSNPN, CDR2 SVGIG (reference sequence). The CDR3 totals 12 residues. DNA for the CDR3: TGTGCCTGGAGTGCCGGGGGAGAAAAACTGTTTTTT. Translation gives CAWSAGGEKLFF.